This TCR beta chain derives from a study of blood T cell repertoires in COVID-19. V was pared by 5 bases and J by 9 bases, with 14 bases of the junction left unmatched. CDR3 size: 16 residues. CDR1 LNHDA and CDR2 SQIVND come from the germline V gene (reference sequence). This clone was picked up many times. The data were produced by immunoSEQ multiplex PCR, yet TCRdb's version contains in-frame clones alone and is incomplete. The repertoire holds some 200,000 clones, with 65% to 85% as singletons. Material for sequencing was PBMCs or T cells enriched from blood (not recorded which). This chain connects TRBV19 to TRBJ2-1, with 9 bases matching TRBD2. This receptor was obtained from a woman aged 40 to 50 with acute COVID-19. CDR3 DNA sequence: TGTGCCAGTAGTTCCTCCGGGACTAGCTTCTTCATTGAGCAGTTCTTC. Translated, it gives CASSSSGTSFFIEQFF.